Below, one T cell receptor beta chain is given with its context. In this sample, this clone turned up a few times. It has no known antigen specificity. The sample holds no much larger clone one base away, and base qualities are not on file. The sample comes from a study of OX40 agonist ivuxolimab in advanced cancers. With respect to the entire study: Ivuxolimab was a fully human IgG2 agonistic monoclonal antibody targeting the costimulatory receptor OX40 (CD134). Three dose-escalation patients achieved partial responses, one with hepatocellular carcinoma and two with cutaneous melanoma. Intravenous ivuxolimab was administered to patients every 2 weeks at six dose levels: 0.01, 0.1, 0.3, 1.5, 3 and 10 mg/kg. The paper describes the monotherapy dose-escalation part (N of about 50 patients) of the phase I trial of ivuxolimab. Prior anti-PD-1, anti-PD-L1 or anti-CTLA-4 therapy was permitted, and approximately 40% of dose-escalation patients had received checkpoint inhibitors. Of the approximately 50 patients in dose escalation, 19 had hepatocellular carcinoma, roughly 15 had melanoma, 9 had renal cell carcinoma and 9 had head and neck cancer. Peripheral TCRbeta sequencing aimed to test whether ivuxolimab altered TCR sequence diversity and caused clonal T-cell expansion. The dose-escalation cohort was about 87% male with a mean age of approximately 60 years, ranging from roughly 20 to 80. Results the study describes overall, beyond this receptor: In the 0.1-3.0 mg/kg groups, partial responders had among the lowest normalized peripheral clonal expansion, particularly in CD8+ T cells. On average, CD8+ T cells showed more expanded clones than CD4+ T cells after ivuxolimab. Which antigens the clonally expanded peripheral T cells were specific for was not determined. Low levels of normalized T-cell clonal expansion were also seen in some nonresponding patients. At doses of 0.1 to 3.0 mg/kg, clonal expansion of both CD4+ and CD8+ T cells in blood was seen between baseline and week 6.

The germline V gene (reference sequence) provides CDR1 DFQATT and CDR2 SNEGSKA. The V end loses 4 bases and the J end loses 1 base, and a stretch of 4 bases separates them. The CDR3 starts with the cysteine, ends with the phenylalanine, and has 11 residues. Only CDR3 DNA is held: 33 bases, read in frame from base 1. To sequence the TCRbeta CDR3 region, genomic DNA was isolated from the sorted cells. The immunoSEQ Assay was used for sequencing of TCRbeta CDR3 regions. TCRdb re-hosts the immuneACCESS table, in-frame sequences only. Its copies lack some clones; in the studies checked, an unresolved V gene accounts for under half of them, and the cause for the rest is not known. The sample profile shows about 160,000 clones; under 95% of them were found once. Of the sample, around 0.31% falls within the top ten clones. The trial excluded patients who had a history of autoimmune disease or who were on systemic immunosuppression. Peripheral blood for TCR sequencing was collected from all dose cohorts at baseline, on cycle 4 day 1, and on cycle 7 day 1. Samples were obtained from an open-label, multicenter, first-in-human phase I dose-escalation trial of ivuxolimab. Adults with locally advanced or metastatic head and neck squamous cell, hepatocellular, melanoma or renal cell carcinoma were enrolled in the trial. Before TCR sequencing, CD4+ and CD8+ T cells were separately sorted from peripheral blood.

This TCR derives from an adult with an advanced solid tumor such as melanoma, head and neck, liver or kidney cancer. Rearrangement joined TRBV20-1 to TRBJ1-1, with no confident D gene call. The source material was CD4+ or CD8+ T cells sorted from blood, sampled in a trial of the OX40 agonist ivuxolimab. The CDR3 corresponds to CSANRNTEAFF. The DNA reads TGCAGTGCTAACAGGAACACTGAAGCTTTCTTT.